The rows below give T cell receptor beta chains drawn from one sample of a study of blood T cell repertoires in COVID-19. Data came from immunoSEQ multiplex PCR; TCRdb stores just in-frame clones and leaves some out. The sample shows approximately 250,000 clones, 80% to 95% of them seen only once. Sequenced sample: PBMCs or T cells enriched from blood (not recorded which). The receptors were gathered from a middle-aged man who had been exposed to COVID-19. CDR3s include the opening cysteine and the closing phenylalanine or tryptophan. The order of the fields is V gene, clone size, D gene, J gene, CDR3 DNA, CDR3 protein. A D gene is named only where the DNA matches it firmly. Only part of the rows carry a size: once, few, many, or a class if the clone is expanded.

>TRBV6-5|-|-|TRBJ2-7
TGTGCCAGCACAGGGTCCACCTACGAGCAGTACTTC
CASTGSTYEQYF
>TRBV30|-|-|TRBJ2-5
TGTGCCTGGAGCGAGGGGACAGGGGGCTCGGCTAGCGGGAGGGCCGGGGAGACCCAGTACTTC
CAWSEGTGGSASGRAGETQYF
>TRBV15|-|-|TRBJ1-3
TGTGCCACCAGCAGAGATCCGGGCTCTGGAAACACCATATATTTT
CATSRDPGSGNTIYF
>TRBV30|-|-|TRBJ1-2
TGTGCCTGGATTGTTCCGGGAGGACGGCATGGCTACACCTTC
CAWIVPGGRHGYTF
>TRBV25-1|-|-|TRBJ2-1
TGTGCCAGCAGTGACCTACATAGCGGCCGATACAATGAGCAGTTCTTC
CASSDLHSGRYNEQFF
>TRBV2|few|TRBD2|TRBJ2-2
TGTGCCATACGGACTAGCGGGATTCGGACCGGGGAGCTGTTTTTT
CAIRTSGIRTGELFF
>TRBV6-1|-|-|TRBJ1-4
TGTGCCAGCAGTGAAGCTTTCAGGGTAGGAGGGACGGAAAAACTGTTTTTT
CASSEAFRVGGTEKLFF
>TRBV12-3/TRBV12-4|-|TRBD1|TRBJ1-2
TGTGCCAGCAGCCCCGGGACAGGGGACGGCTACACCTTC
CASSPGTGDGYTF
>TRBV28|once|-|TRBJ1-2
TGTGCCAGCAGTTCGCTTTTGGTGAGAGACTATGGCTACACCTTC
CASSSLLVRDYGYTF
>TRBV12-5|once|TRBD2|TRBJ2-7
TGTGCTAGTGGTGACGTCAGCGGGAGGGCGTACGAGCAGTACTTC
CASGDVSGRAYEQYF